Below are 21 T cell receptor beta chains sequenced from a single sample in a study of cytomegalovirus exposure and HLA in healthy donors (dated 2017 in TCRdb). Library creation used the immunoSEQ multiplex PCR assay. A mixture of 60 forward primers for TCR Vbeta segments and 13 reverse primers for TCR Jbeta segments was used in the multiplex PCR. TCRdb's version of the immuneACCESS table is confined to in-frame rearrangements and falls short of the full clone set. An unresolved V gene accounts for under half of the shortfall where checked; the remainder is of unknown origin. In this sample the table shows approximately 170,000 clones, roughly four fifths of which occur a single time. The top ten clones comprise less than 4% of the sample. Sequencing was carried out using PBMCs. The receptors originated from a woman in her twenties or thirties in good health and CMV-seropositive.

The rearrangement uses TRBV5-1 and TRBJ1-2, with D possibly being TRBD1 (6 bases). The CDR3 extends over 18 amino acids. Germline V gene data show CDR1 as SGHRS and CDR2 as YFSETQ. V shed 0 bases and J shed 3 bases, with 21 bases lying between them. The CDR3 spells CASSLAVRSPGGDYGYTF. CDR3 DNA: TGCGCCAGCAGCTTGGCTGTTCGCAGTCCGGGGGGCGACTATGGCTACACCTTC.

In regard to this clone: One junction end does not reproduce the germline sequence, and a read error may be involved. The chain recombines TRBV7-9 with TRBJ2-3, with D possibly TRBD2 on 6 matching bases. The germline CDR1 and CDR2 sequences are SEHNR and FQNEAQ (reference sequence). The CDR3 covers 12 residues. The CDR3 DNA reads as TGTTCCAGCACCCGGGAGTGGTATACGCAGTATTTT. It specifies CSSTREWYTQYF.

The CDR3 coding sequence is TGTGCCACCAGCAGAGATAGGGCGGGGTCCGATCAGCCCCAGCATTTT. It specifies CATSRDRAGSDQPQHF. This sequence joins TRBV15 and TRBJ1-5; no firm D call. The CDR3 consists of 16 residues. Germline V gene lookup returns CDR1 LNHNV and CDR2 YYDKDF (reference sequence). V was shortened by 0 bases and J by 5 bases, with 14 bases between the two germline ends.

This clone was observed a single time. The gene calls are TRBV6-1 and TRBJ2-2, with 7 bases that match TRBD2. CDR3 length equals 14 residues. Germline CDR1 reads MNHNS; CDR2 reads SASEGT. Unmatched junction bases numbered 4, after V lost 7 bases and J lost 2 bases. The CDR3 DNA sequence: TGTGCCAGCATAGCGGGTTTTAACACCGGGGAGCTGTTTTTT. Translated: CASIAGFNTGELFF.

CDR3 protein: CASSLSTGGGEKAFF. The CDR3 DNA reads TGTGCCAGCAGTTTATCGACAGGGGGAGGAGAAAAAGCTTTCTTT. This chain uses TRBV28 with TRBJ1-1; TRBD1 matches 9 bases. The ends lost 1 base at V and 9 bases at J; junction bases unmatched: 9. Germline loops: CDR1 MDHEN, CDR2 SYDVKM. The CDR3 contains 15 residues.

This clone came up a few times. The rearrangement links TRBV5-1 to TRBJ2-7; unclear D gene. V lost 2 bases and J lost 1, with 7 bases in between. CDR1 and CDR2 (germline): SGHRS, YFSETQ. This CDR3 contains 13 residues. The CDR3 loop is CASSFDGSYEQYF. CDR3 nucleotide sequence: TGCGCCAGCAGCTTTGACGGGTCCTACGAGCAGTACTTC.

This clone was picked up one time. The chain recombines TRBV6-6 with TRBJ2-3; D call uncertain. The CDR3 length is 14 residues. Per germline, CDR1 MNHNY and CDR2 SVGAGI (reference sequence). Trimming shortened V by 6 bases and J by 1 base, and 11 bases separated the two germline ends. In DNA, the CDR3 is TGTGCCAGCAGCCCTTCTTCTCGCACAGATACGCAGTATTTT. Translated, it gives CASSPSSRTDTQYF.

The V and J genes are TRBV27 and TRBJ2-7, with TRBD2 as a possible D gene (7 bases). Trimming stripped 1 base from V and 4 bases from J, with 11 bases between. Germline-derived CDR1 and CDR2 are MNHEY and SMNVEV (reference sequence). The CDR3 covers 14 residues. The CDR3 here is CASSLWGGGYEQYF. The CDR3 DNA reads TGTGCCAGCAGTTTATGGGGGGGCGGGTACGAGCAGTACTTC.

This sequence joins TRBV6-5 and TRBJ1-3; D might be TRBD1 (5 bases). The CDR3 extends over 14 amino acids. V was shortened by 7 bases and J by 4 bases, with 14 bases between the two germline ends. Germline V gene lookup returns CDR1 MNHEY and CDR2 SVGAGI. The CDR3 loop reads CASTLGGTGNTIYF. Here the CDR3 DNA reads TGTGCCAGCACTCTGGGAGGGACGGGAAACACCATATATTTT.

This chain joins TRBV5-1 and TRBJ2-5; D remains ambiguous. The germline gives CDR1 SGHRS, CDR2 YFSETQ. With 0 bases removed from V and 5 bases from J, the gap between germline ends came to 11 bases. The CDR3 loop spans 14 amino acids. CDR3 DNA: TGCGCCAGCAGCTTGGGACACCTTGGGGAGACCCAGTACTTC. Translation: CASSLGHLGETQYF.

The gene calls are TRBV5-6 and TRBJ2-7; perhaps TRBD2 as D (5 bases). CDR1 and CDR2 (germline): SGHDT, YYEEEE. This CDR3 is 17 amino acids long. Trimming stripped 0 bases from V and 0 bases from J, with 16 bases between. The CDR3 DNA sequence: TGTGCCAGCAGCTTGGCCCCTGGCGAGCGGTACTCCTACGAGCAGTACTTC. It codes for CASSLAPGERYSYEQYF.

The rearrangement uses TRBV11-2 and TRBJ1-1; TRBD1 might be the D (5 bases). Germline V gene data show CDR1 as SGHAT and CDR2 as FQNNGV. The CDR3 contains 13 residues. V gave up 6 bases and J gave up 4 bases, with 12 bases separating them. The CDR3 is CASSSTDPTEAFF. The CDR3 DNA follows: TGTGCCAGCAGTTCGACAGATCCCACTGAAGCTTTCTTT. Full variable domain (remainder filled in from reference TRBV11-2 and TRBJ1-1): EAGVAQSPRYKIIEKRQSVAFWCNPISGHATLYWYQQILGQGPKLLIQFQNNGVVDDSQLPKDRFSAERLKGVDSTLKIQPAKLEDSAVYLCASSSTDPTEAFFGQGTRLTVV.

The rearrangement links TRBV27 to TRBJ2-7; D uncertain. The V gene's germline CDR1 is MNHEY and CDR2 SMNVEV (reference sequence). Trimming took 6 bases from V and 3 from J, leaving 12 bases between them. The CDR3 runs to 13 residues. The CDR3 coding sequence is TGTGCCAGCAGCCCGTCCCCGGTCTACGAGCAGTACTTC. Encoded protein: CASSPSPVYEQYF.

The chain has TRBV13 and TRBJ2-5; 9 bases fit TRBD1. The end of the DNA is better explained by TRBJ2-7, so the J call may be wrong. This CDR3 is built from 15 residues. From germline, CDR1 is PRHDT and CDR2 FYEKMQ (reference sequence). Written as DNA, the CDR3 is TGTGCCAGCAGAAGAAGCGGACAGGGGCTTCACGAGCAGTACTTC. The encoded protein is CASRRSGQGLHEQYF.

The V call is TRBV11-2, the J call TRBJ2-7, with 11 bases lining up with TRBD2. Trimming took 3 bases from V and 4 from J; bases not matched to a gene: 8. This CDR3 spans 16 amino acids. Germline V gene sequence: CDR1 SGHAT, CDR2 FQNNGV. CDR3 region: CASSLLLAGVGYEQYF. The CDR3 DNA sequence: TGTGCCAGCAGCTTGCTACTAGCGGGAGTTGGGTACGAGCAGTACTTC.

The chain employs TRBV20-1 and TRBJ1-1, with D hard to call. Germline V gene lookup returns CDR1 DFQATT and CDR2 SNEGSKA (reference sequence). With 4 bases removed from V and 3 bases from J, the gap between germline ends came to 3 bases. This CDR3 is 10 amino acids long. This CDR3 is CSAIDTEAFF. The CDR3 DNA sequence: TGCAGTGCTATCGACACTGAAGCTTTCTTT.

This sequence joins TRBV15 and TRBJ2-1; TRBD1 aligns across 11 bases. The germline V gene encodes CDR1 LNHNV and CDR2 YYDKDF (reference sequence). Trimming cost V 4 bases and J 10 bases; bases outside gene matches: 9. The CDR3 contains 15 residues. The CDR3 reads CATSNRDRGLGEQFF. CDR3 DNA: TGTGCCACCAGCAACCGGGACAGGGGGTTGGGGGAGCAGTTCTTC.

The chain employs TRBV7-9 and TRBJ2-5; TRBD1 agrees at 7 bases. V dropped 5 bases and J dropped 1; count of bases not matched to a gene: 7. This CDR3 has 15 amino acids. Germline V gene lookup returns CDR1 SEHNR and CDR2 FQNEAQ (reference sequence). The CDR3 nucleotides read TGTGCCAGCAGCCCTAAGACAGGGTTCCAAGAGACCCAGTACTTC. As protein: CASSPKTGFQETQYF.

Comments on this clone: Mismatch with germline at one junction end may stem from a read error. Other nucleotide sequences in the sample specify the same CDR3. The chain uses TRBV7-9 and TRBJ2-1; 15 bases fit TRBD2. The CDR3 is made up of 15 amino acids. Germline lookup yields CDR1 SEHNR and CDR2 FQNEAQ (reference sequence). The CDR3 protein is CASRPGLAGGHEQFF. CDR3 in DNA: TGCGCCAGCAGACCGGGACTAGCGGGAGGCCATGAGCAGTTCTTC.

The CDR3 region is CASTFGSVLPRLGNTIYF. In DNA, the CDR3 is TGTGCCAGTACCTTCGGCTCAGTACTACCCCGATTGGGAAACACCATATATTTT. The chain combines TRBV19 with TRBJ1-3; no definite D call. The germline gives CDR1 LNHDA, CDR2 SQIVND (reference sequence). V lost 7 bases to trimming and J lost 4 bases, with 26 bases between them. The CDR3 is 18 amino acids.

This clone was seen once. This rearrangement joins TRBV5-4 to TRBJ1-1; weak D call: TRBD1 (6 bases). The V gene lost 4 bases and the J gene lost 6 bases, with 16 bases spanning the gap. This CDR3 comprises 14 residues. Germline values: CDR1 SGHNT, CDR2 YYREEE (reference sequence). The CDR3 DNA sequence: TGTGCCAGCAGCACTGACCCAGGGGTATCTGAAGCTTTCTTT. Its translation is CASSTDPGVSEAFF. Based on the CDR3 plus reference TRBV5-4 and TRBJ1-1, the full variable domain is ETGVTQSPTHLIKTRGQQVTLRCSSQSGHNTVSWYQQALGQGPQFIFQYYREEENGRGNFPPRFSGLQFPNYSSELNVNALELDDSALYLCASSTDPGVSEAFFGQGTRLTVV.